This T cell receptor beta chain was identified in a study of brain T cells in children with intractable seizures. CDR1 is GTSNPN and CDR2 is SVGIG in the germline V gene (reference sequence). Trimming pared 2 bases from V and 2 bases from J, leaving 21 bases between. This CDR3 comprises 17 residues. The method was immunoSEQ multiplex PCR; TCRdb's version includes in-frame clones alone and lacks a portion of them. The sample holds some 76,000 clones, about 93% seen once. This sequence joins TRBV30 and TRBJ1-2; no reliable D call. Sequences were derived from peripheral blood, sampled at surgery. The receptor was isolated from a boy in the first two years of life with tuberous sclerosis and intractable seizures. CDR3 loop: CAWSPRVRANLNYGYTF. CDR3 bases: TGTGCCTGGAGTCCCCGGGTGAGGGCCAACCTGAACTATGGCTACACCTTC.